The entry below describes one TCR beta chain. This sample was taken from a study of blood T cell repertoires in COVID-19. The germline gives CDR1 LGHDT, CDR2 YNNKEL (reference sequence). This CDR3 comprises 15 residues. The trim removed 3 bases at V and 4 bases at J, leaving 4 bases unmatched. Sequencing was performed with immunoSEQ multiplex PCR; in TCRdb, only in-frame clones are kept and a portion is missing. The table includes roughly 81,000 clones, roughly four fifths detected once. This TCR derives from a man aged 60 to 69 with acute or convalescent COVID-19. This rearrangement joins TRBV3-1 (or the pseudogene TRBV3-2) to TRBJ2-7; 12 bases fit TRBD2. Specimen: peripheral blood. The CDR3 DNA reads as TGTGCCAGCAGCCAGGGACTAGCGGGTCCTTACGAGCAGTACTTC. Translating it yields CASSQGLAGPYEQYF.